Detailed here is one T cell receptor beta chain. The sample comes from a study of blood T cell repertoires in COVID-19. Across the whole study: Samples representing acute and convalescent COVID-19 were sourced from the United States, Italy and Spain. Sample material is recorded as cDNA or gDNA derived from T cells, B-cell-depleted T cells, or PBMCs.

In the authors' workflow: It was from reference gene primer amplification that nucleated cell counts were estimated. Generated by immunoSEQ multiplex PCR, the TCRdb table keeps only in-frame clones and is missing some. That table gives V, J and clone size, and the DNA gave D and trimming. The repertoire has roughly 81,000 clones, about 80% of them found once; the top ten carry about 2%. The ends were cut back, 7 bases at V and 0 bases at J, with 9 bases in the middle. Germline CDR1 reads MDHEN; CDR2 reads SYDVKM. This CDR3 has 13 amino acids. The specimen sequenced was peripheral blood. This sequence originates from a woman in her 70s with acute or convalescent COVID-19. The gene calls are TRBV28 and TRBJ1-1; D unresolved. The CDR3 spells CASNVALNTEAFF. The DNA for the CDR3 is TGTGCCAGCAACGTGGCCTTGAACACTGAAGCTTTCTTT.